Each of the 20 T cell receptor beta chains below was sequenced from the same sample in a study of T cell repertoires in cytomegalovirus infection. TCRdb re-called the reads with MiXCR, one entry per CDR3 protein. The profile shows around 530,000 distinct CDR3 sequences, 26% of them singletons. What was sequenced was PBMCs. These receptors came from a human donor in good health (CMV status not recorded). Some clones in this sample may be carry-over from other donors' samples.

The chain combines TRBV24-1 with TRBJ1-2, with unresolved D. V shed 3 bases and J shed 8 bases, with 15 bases lying between them. This CDR3 has 14 amino acids. Germline CDR1 KGHDR, CDR2 SFDVKD. The CDR3 coding sequence is TGTGCCACCAGTGATCCCATCAGAGGCGGGGGCTACACCTTC. Protein sequence: CATSDPIRGGGYTF.

The chain carries TRBV20-1 and TRBJ1-1, with 7 bases aligning to TRBD1. Germline assignment: CDR1 DFQATT and CDR2 SNEGSKA (reference sequence). CDR3 length: 17 residues. J gave up 0 bases and V 0 bases, and 10 bases lay outside the gene matches. This CDR3 reads CSARDRWDSQLNTEAFF. In DNA, the CDR3 is TGCAGTGCTAGAGATCGTTGGGACAGCCAACTGAACACTGAAGCTTTCTTT.

The chain has TRBV7-2 and TRBJ1-1; D not resolved. Trimming took 1 base from V and 4 from J, leaving 10 bases between them. The germline gives CDR1 SGHTA, CDR2 FQGNSA. The CDR3 covers 14 residues. The CDR3 DNA sequence: TGTGCCAGCAGCTTAGGGTTTGGGCCCACTGAAGCTTTCTTT. Its translation: CASSLGFGPTEAFF.

The J gene is TRBJ2-3, the V gene TRBV7-2; maybe TRBD2 (5 bases). The CDR3 loop spans 14 amino acids. The V gene's germline CDR1 is SGHTA and CDR2 FQGNSA. V was clipped by 7 bases and J by 2 bases, with 13 bases between them. CDR3 in amino acids: CASTTGLLTDTQYF. CDR3 in DNA: TGTGCCAGCACCACTGGACTGCTCACAGATACGCAGTATTTT. The entire variable domain, with the rest obtained from reference TRBV7-2 and TRBJ2-3, is as follows: GAGVSQSPSNKVTEKGKDVELRCDPISGHTALYWYRQSLGQGLEFLIYFQGNSAPDKSGLPSDRFSAERTGGSVSTLTIQRTQQEDSAVYLCASTTGLLTDTQYFGPGTRLTVL.

The CDR3 here is CASSMDRGTLPQHF. The CDR3 nucleotides are TGTGCCAGTAGTATGGACAGGGGAACTCTGCCCCAGCATTTT. The genes are TRBV19 and TRBJ1-5; 9 nucleotides agree with TRBD1. Trimming at V came to 3 bases and at J to 9 bases, leaving 6 bases not matched to a gene. This CDR3 is built from 14 residues. Germline V CDR1 and CDR2: LNHDA, SQIVND (reference sequence).

The V call is TRBV4-1, the J call TRBJ2-1, with 10 bases that match TRBD2. The CDR3 has 15 amino acids. V lost 0 bases, J lost 10 bases, and 6 bases stayed unmatched. The germline V gene encodes CDR1 MGHRA and CDR2 YSYEKL. CDR3 sequence reads: CASSQELAGTTEQFF. For the CDR3, the DNA is TGCGCCAGCAGCCAAGAACTAGCGGGGACCACGGAGCAGTTCTTC.

The chain joins TRBV28 to TRBJ1-1; D is perhaps TRBD1 (5 bases). Trimming shortened V by 8 bases and J by 1 base, and 8 bases separated the two germline ends. CDR3 length equals 12 residues. Germline lookup yields CDR1 MDHEN and CDR2 SYDVKM. The CDR3 region is CASETANTEAFF. The CDR3 region has the DNA TGTGCCAGCGAGACAGCGAACACTGAAGCTTTCTTT.

V gene TRBV6-1 combines with J gene TRBJ2-2, with D perhaps matching TRBD1 (6 bases). Per germline, CDR1 MNHNS and CDR2 SASEGT. V shed 6 bases and J shed 4 bases, with 12 bases lying between them. The CDR3 length is 14 residues. The CDR3 coding sequence is TGTGCCAGCAGCTCTACAGGGTCCACCGGGGAGCTGTTTTTT. Its protein product is CASSSTGSTGELFF.

This clonotype was observed a handful of times. The chain has TRBV7-9 and TRBJ2-1; 8 bases align to TRBD2. V shed 2 bases and J 9 bases; nucleotides not matched to a gene: 6. The length of the CDR3 is 14 residues. Germline loops: CDR1 SEHNR, CDR2 FQNEAQ (reference sequence). In DNA, the CDR3 is TGTGCCAGCAGCTTATTTAGCGGGATCTCTGAGCAGTTCTTC. Translating gives CASSLFSGISEQFF.

This clonotype was seen many times. This chain uses TRBV7-2 with TRBJ2-1; the match to TRBD1 covers 9 bases. V was pared by 5 bases and J by 3 bases, with 8 bases of the junction left unmatched. The germline V gene has CDR1 SGHTA and CDR2 FQGNSA. The CDR3 length is 16 residues. Here the CDR3 DNA reads TGTGCCAGCAGCGCCCTGGGGACAGGGTACTACAATGAGCAGTTCTTC. Residues: CASSALGTGYYNEQFF.

This clonotype was counted ten times or more. This sequence joins TRBV7-2 and TRBJ1-1; D is unresolved. CDR1 and CDR2 from the germline V gene are SGHTA and FQGNSA. V lost 4 bases, J lost 1 base, and 4 bases lay in between. The CDR3 extends over 12 amino acids. As DNA, the CDR3 is TGTGCCAGCAGCTCCTCGAACACTGAAGCTTTCTTT. The encoded protein is CASSSSNTEAFF.

This clonotype was found many times. CDR3 region: CASSPQGANYEQYV. For the CDR3, the DNA is TGTGCCAGCAGCCCACAGGGGGCAAACTACGAGCAGTACGTC. The J gene is TRBJ2-7, the V gene TRBV7-2; TRBD1 aligns across 9 bases. The CDR3 is made up of 14 amino acids. V shed 5 bases, J shed 3 bases, and the junction held 5 bases outside the gene matches. The germline CDR1 and CDR2 sequences are SGHTA and FQGNSA.

The CDR3: CASRYGNTEAFF. The CDR3 region has the DNA TGTGCCAGTAGATACGGGAACACTGAAGCTTTCTTT. This chain uses TRBV19 with TRBJ1-1; the D is unclear. Trimming pared 6 bases from V and 1 base from J, leaving 6 bases between. CDR3 length equals 12 residues. Germline lookup yields CDR1 LNHDA and CDR2 SQIVND (reference sequence).

This chain uses TRBV19 with TRBJ1-6; D might be TRBD1 (6 bases). The germline V gene has CDR1 LNHDA and CDR2 SQIVND (reference sequence). The CDR3 runs to 12 residues. Trimming removed 6 bases from V and 8 bases from J, with 8 bases in between. CDR3 residues: CASRKGDSPLHF. CDR3 DNA sequence: TGTGCCAGTAGAAAGGGGGATTCACCCCTCCACTTT.

The chain links TRBV7-2 to TRBJ2-3; 7 nucleotides line up with TRBD2. V lost 5 bases, J lost 2 bases, and 7 bases stayed unmatched. Germline V lookup: CDR1 SGHTA, CDR2 FQGNSA. The CDR3 is made up of 15 amino acids. The CDR3 nucleotides are TGTGCCAGCAGCCCCCAAACTAGCGACACAGATACGCAGTATTTT. Residues: CASSPQTSDTDTQYF.

The chain links TRBV6-5 to TRBJ1-1, with a weak D call TRBD1 (5 bases). Germline values: CDR1 MNHEY, CDR2 SVGAGI. The CDR3 runs to 18 residues. Trimming left V 0 bases short and J 2 bases short, with 19 bases between. The CDR3 here is CASSYSIVPMGVNTEAFF. For the CDR3, the DNA is TGTGCCAGCAGTTACTCGATAGTTCCAATGGGGGTTAACACTGAAGCTTTCTTT.

This clonotype was counted many times. V is TRBV7-2 and J is TRBJ2-7, with a possible D match to TRBD1 (5 bases). The ends were cut back, 5 bases at V and 2 bases at J, with 16 bases in the middle. The germline V gene has CDR1 SGHTA and CDR2 FQGNSA. This CDR3 has 15 residues. CDR3 coding DNA: TGTGCCAGCAGCCAGCAGCTTTGGGGCCCCTACGAGCAGTACGTC. This codes for CASSQQLWGPYEQYV.

The chain links TRBV10-3 to TRBJ1-3; D is unresolved. This CDR3 region has 17 residues. Trimming took 5 bases from V and 2 from J, leaving 19 bases between them. From germline, CDR1 is ENHRY and CDR2 SYGVKD. CDR3: CAISKGRVVDAGNTIYF. CDR3 nucleotides: TGTGCCATCAGTAAAGGAAGGGTGGTCGACGCTGGAAACACCATATATTTT.

CDR3 residues: CSASSPGHLSNQPQHF. In nucleotides, the CDR3 is TGCAGTGCCTCATCCCCGGGACACCTTAGCAATCAGCCCCAGCATTTT. The chain is built from TRBV20-1 and TRBJ1-5, with D tentatively TRBD1 (6 bases). This CDR3 comprises 16 residues. V dropped 6 bases and J dropped 0 bases, with 18 bases sitting between them. The germline CDR1 and CDR2 sequences are DFQATT and SNEGSKA (reference sequence).

This clonotype was found many times. This sequence joins TRBV27 and TRBJ2-6, with a weak D call TRBD2 (6 bases). V was clipped by 2 bases and J by 2 bases, with 7 bases between them. Germline CDR1 MNHEY, CDR2 SMNVEV (reference sequence). The CDR3 extends over 15 amino acids. The CDR3 sequence: CASSLTGAGANVLTF. The DNA of the CDR3 is TGTGCCAGCAGTTTAACGGGGGCTGGGGCCAACGTCCTGACTTTC.